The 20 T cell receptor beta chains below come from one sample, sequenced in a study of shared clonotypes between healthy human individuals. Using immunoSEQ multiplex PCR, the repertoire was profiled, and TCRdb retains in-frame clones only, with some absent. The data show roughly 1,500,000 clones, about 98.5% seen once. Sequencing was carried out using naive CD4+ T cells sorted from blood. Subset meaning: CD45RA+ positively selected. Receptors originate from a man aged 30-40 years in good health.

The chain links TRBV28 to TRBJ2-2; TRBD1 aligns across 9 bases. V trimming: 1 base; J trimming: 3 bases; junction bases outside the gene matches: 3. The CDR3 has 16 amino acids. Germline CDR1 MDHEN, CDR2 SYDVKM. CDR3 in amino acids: CASSLSGTGYTGELFF. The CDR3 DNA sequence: TGTGCCAGCAGTTTATCGGGGACAGGGTACACCGGGGAGCTGTTTTTT.

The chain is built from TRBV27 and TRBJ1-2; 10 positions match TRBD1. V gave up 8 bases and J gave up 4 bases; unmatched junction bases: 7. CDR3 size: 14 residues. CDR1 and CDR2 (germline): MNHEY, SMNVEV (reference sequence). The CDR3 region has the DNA TGTGCCAGCGGTCGACAGGGGGCTGGCTATGGCTACACCTTC. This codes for CASGRQGAGYGYTF.

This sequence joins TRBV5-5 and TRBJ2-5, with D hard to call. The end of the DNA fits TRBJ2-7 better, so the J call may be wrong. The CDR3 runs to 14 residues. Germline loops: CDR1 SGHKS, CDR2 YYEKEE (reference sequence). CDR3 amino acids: CASSLAVGSYEQYF. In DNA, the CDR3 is TGTGCCAGCAGCTTGGCCGTGGGCTCCTACGAGCAGTACTTC.

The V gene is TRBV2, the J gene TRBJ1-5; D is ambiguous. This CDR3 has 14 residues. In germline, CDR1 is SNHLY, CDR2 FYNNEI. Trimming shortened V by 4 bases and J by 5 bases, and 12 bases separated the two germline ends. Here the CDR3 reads CASSGQVWDQPQHF. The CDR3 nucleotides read TGTGCCAGCAGTGGGCAGGTTTGGGATCAGCCCCAGCATTTT.

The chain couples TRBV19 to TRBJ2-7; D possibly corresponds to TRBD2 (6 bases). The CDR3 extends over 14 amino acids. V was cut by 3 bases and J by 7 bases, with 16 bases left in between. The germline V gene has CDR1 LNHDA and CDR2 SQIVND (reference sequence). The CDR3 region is CASSIGLSRGEQYF. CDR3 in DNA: TGTGCCAGTAGTATCGGACTATCCCGGGGTGAGCAGTACTTC.

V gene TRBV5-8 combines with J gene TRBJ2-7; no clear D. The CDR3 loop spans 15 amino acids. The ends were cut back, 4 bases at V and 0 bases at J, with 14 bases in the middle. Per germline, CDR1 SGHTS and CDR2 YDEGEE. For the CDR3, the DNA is TGTGCCAGCAGCCGCGGTATACGACGCTCCTACGAGCAGTACTTC. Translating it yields CASSRGIRRSYEQYF.

This CDR3 reads CAWGTTRELFF. The CDR3 DNA sequence: TGTGCCTGGGGGACCACGAGGGAGCTGTTTTTT. V usage is TRBV30 and J usage is TRBJ2-2, with D perhaps matching TRBD1 or TRBD2 (5 bases each). The length of the CDR3 is 11 residues. Germline values: CDR1 GTSNPN, CDR2 SVGIG (reference sequence). Trimming cost V 5 bases and J 9 bases, with 10 bases left between them.

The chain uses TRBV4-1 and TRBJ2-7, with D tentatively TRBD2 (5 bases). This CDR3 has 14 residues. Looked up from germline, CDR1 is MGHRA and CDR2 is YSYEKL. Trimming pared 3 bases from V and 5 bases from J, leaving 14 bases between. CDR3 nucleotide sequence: TGCGCCAGCAGCCATAGAGGGTCCGGGGACGAGCAGTACTTC. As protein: CASSHRGSGDEQYF.

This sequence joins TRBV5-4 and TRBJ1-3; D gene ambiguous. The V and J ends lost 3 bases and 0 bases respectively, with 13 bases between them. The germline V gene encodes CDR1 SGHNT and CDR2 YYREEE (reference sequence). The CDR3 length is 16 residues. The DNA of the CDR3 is TGTGCCAGCAGCTCTCCAAAAGCAGGCTCTGGAAACACCATATATTTT. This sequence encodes CASSSPKAGSGNTIYF. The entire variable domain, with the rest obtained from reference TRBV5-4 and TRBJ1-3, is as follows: ETGVTQSPTHLIKTRGQQVTLRCSSQSGHNTVSWYQQALGQGPQFIFQYYREEENGRGNFPPRFSGLQFPNYSSELNVNALELDDSALYLCASSSPKAGSGNTIYFGEGSWLTVV.

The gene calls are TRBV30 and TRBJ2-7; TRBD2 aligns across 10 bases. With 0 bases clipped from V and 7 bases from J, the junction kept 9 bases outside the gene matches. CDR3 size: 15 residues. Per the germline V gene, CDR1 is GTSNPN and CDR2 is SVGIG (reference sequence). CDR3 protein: CAWSVKLAGVGEQYF. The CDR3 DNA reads TGTGCCTGGAGTGTAAAGCTAGCGGGAGTAGGTGAGCAGTACTTC.

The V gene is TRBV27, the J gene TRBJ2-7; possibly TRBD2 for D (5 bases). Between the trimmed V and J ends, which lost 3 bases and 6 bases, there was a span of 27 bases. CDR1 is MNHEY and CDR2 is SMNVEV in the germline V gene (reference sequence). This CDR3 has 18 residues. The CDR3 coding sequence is TGTGCCAGCAGTTTCCGGACTGATATTACTCGGAGACCGGGCGAGCAGTACTTC. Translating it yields CASSFRTDITRRPGEQYF.

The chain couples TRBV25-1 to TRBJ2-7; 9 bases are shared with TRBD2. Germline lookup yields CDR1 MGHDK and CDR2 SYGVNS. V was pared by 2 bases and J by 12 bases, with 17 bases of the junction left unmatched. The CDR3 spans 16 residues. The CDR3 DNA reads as TGTGCCAGCAGTGAAACCATAAGCGGGAGGATCTTTCAGGGGTACTTC. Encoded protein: CASSETISGRIFQGYF.

The CDR3 here is CASSSIEEQYF. The CDR3 DNA is TGTGCCAGCAGCTCCATAGAAGAGCAGTACTTC. The rearrangement links TRBV7-9 to TRBJ2-7; D remains ambiguous. The V end lost 4 bases, the J end lost 7 bases, and 8 bases lay between the germline ends. The germline V gene has CDR1 SEHNR and CDR2 FQNEAQ (reference sequence). The CDR3 is made up of 11 amino acids.

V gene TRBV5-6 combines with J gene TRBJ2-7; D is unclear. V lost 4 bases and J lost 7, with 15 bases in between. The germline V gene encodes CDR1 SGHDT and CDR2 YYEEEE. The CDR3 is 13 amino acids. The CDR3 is CASSPPSFEEQYF. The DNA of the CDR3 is TGTGCCAGCAGCCCTCCTTCCTTTGAGGAGCAGTACTTC.

In nucleotides, the CDR3 is TGTGCCAGCAGCAAAGCGGGGGGGGGCCCGCAAGAGACCCAGTACTTC. It is translated as CASSKAGGGPQETQYF. The chain combines TRBV21-1 with TRBJ2-5; the DNA was not compared with TRBD2, the D call given in the table. TRBV21-1 is a recognized pseudogene. The CDR3 is 16 residues long.

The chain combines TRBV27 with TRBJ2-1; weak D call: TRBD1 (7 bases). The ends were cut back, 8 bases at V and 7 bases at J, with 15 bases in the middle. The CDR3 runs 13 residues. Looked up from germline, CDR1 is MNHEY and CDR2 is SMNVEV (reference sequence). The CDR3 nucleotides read TGTGCCAGCTCGGGGGACAGAAAGAATGAGCAGTTCTTC. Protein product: CASSGDRKNEQFF.

The CDR3 bases are TGTGCCAGCATCTCCGGGACTAGCGCCTCCGAGCAGTACTTC. Protein sequence: CASISGTSASEQYF. V gene TRBV7-2 combines with J gene TRBJ2-7, with 10 bases matching TRBD2. CDR3 size: 14 residues. Trimming cost V 7 bases and J 6 bases; bases outside gene matches: 9. The germline V gene encodes CDR1 SGHTA and CDR2 FQGNSA.

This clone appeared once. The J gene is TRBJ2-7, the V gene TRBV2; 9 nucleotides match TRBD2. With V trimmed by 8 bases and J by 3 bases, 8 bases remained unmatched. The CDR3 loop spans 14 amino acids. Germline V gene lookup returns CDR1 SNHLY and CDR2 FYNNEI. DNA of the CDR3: TGTGCCAGCCATTTCGGGCGGGAGGGCTACGAGCAGTACTTC. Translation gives CASHFGREGYEQYF.

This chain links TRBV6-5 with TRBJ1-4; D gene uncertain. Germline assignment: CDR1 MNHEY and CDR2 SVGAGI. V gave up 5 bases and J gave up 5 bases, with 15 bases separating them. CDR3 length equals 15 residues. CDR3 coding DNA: TGTGCCAGCAGTCTCCTGTCCGGGAGAAATGAAAAACTGTTTTTT. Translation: CASSLLSGRNEKLFF.

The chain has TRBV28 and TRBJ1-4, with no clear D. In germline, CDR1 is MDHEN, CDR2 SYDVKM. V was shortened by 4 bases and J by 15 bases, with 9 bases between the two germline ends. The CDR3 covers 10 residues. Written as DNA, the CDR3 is TGTGCCAGCAGTTCCGCTATAATGTTTTTT. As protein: CASSSAIMFF.